These 27 T cell receptor beta chains came from one sample sequenced in a study of cytomegalovirus exposure and HLA in healthy donors (dated by TCRdb to 2015 to 2018). Library generation was performed with the immunoSEQ multiplex PCR assay. For the multiplex PCR, a mixture combining 60 forward primers for TCR Vbeta segments and 13 reverse primers for TCR Jbeta segments was used. This immuneACCESS table, as held by TCRdb, lists in-frame sequences with V and J called but not all clones. Of the missing ones, under half trace to an unresolved V gene in checked studies; the others have no known cause. For this sample the table gives 65,000 to 95,000 clones, of which more than 70% were detected only once. 2% to 3% of the sample comes from the top ten. The material sequenced was PBMCs. The origin of the receptors is a male donor in good health and CMV-seropositive.

V is TRBV7-2 and J is TRBJ1-1, with 9 bases fitting TRBD1. Per germline, CDR1 SGHTA and CDR2 FQGNSA. The CDR3 totals 15 residues. V was clipped by 6 bases and J by 5 bases; unmatched bases: 10. The CDR3 sequence: CASSQSKQGATEAFF. CDR3 DNA: TGTGCCAGCAGTCAATCGAAACAGGGGGCTACTGAAGCTTTCTTT.

The J gene is TRBJ2-7, the V gene TRBV30; D not certain. Germline-derived CDR1 and CDR2 are GTSNPN and SVGIG (reference sequence). The V gene lost 3 bases and the J gene lost 4 bases, with 13 bases spanning the gap. This CDR3 contains 13 residues. This CDR3 reads CAWRIPKEYEQYF. As DNA, the CDR3 is TGTGCCTGGAGGATTCCTAAGGAGTACGAGCAGTACTTC.

The chain couples TRBV2 to TRBJ2-7; TRBD2 agrees at 13 bases. From germline, CDR1 is SNHLY and CDR2 FYNNEI. There are 15 residues in the CDR3. The J segment lost 7 bases and the V segment lost 4 bases, leaving 7 bases of the junction unmatched. As DNA, the CDR3 is TGTGCCAGCAGTGGGACTAGCGGGAGATCGCATGAGCAGTACTTC. This codes for CASSGTSGRSHEQYF.

The J gene is TRBJ2-7, the V gene TRBV27; possible D gene TRBD2, 6 bases. Germline lookup yields CDR1 MNHEY and CDR2 SMNVEV (reference sequence). V was shortened by 0 bases and J by 1 base, with 16 bases between the two germline ends. This CDR3 is built from 17 residues. CDR3 protein: CASSLSGWGLASYEQYF. The CDR3 DNA reads TGTGCCAGCAGTTTATCAGGTTGGGGACTGGCGTCCTACGAGCAGTACTTC.

The chain carries TRBV9 and TRBJ2-5, with D unclear. Between the trimmed V and J ends, which lost 0 bases and 3 bases, there was a span of 12 bases. CDR1 is SGDLS, CDR2 YYNGEE, per germline. CDR3 length: 15 amino acids. The CDR3 bases are TGTGCCAGCAGCGTAGATCGGAGCCCCGAAGAGACCCAGTACTTC. Translated, it gives CASSVDRSPEETQYF.

V and J are TRBV5-1 and TRBJ2-6; D unclear. This CDR3 is 16 amino acids long. Germline V CDR1 and CDR2: SGHRS, YFSETQ. The V end lost 4 bases, the J end lost 0 bases, and 11 bases lay between the germline ends. The CDR3 loop reads CASSPTASSGANVLTF. CDR3 nucleotides: TGCGCCAGCAGCCCCACCGCCAGCTCTGGGGCCAACGTCCTGACTTTC.

The chain has TRBV5-6 and TRBJ2-5; TRBD2 might be the D (5 bases). CDR3 length: 16 amino acids. Germline loops: CDR1 SGHDT, CDR2 YYEEEE. Trimming stripped 0 bases from V and 2 bases from J, with 14 bases between. The CDR3: CASSLEYRGFQETQYF. In DNA, the CDR3 is TGTGCCAGCAGCTTGGAGTATAGAGGGTTTCAAGAGACCCAGTACTTC.

The J gene is TRBJ2-3, the V gene TRBV28, with TRBD1 matching over 8 bases. V was pared by 3 bases and J by 5 bases, with 10 bases of the junction left unmatched. The CDR3 is 16 amino acids. Germline CDR1 reads MDHEN; CDR2 reads SYDVKM. Written as DNA, the CDR3 is TGTGCCAGCAGTTTCGGTGGTCAGGGGGCAGGAGATACGCAGTATTTT. Its translation is CASSFGGQGAGDTQYF.

About this clone: Compared with germline, one end of the junction differs, possibly owing to a read error. The chain has TRBV7-2 and TRBJ2-1, with 9 positions matching TRBD1. CDR1 SGHTA and CDR2 FQGNSA come from the germline V gene. The CDR3 length is 14 residues. The CDR3 here is CASSLDRGKNEQFF. In DNA, the CDR3 is TGTGCCAGTAGCTTAGACAGGGGGAAAAATGAGCAGTTCTTC. Full variable domain (rest looked up from reference TRBV7-2 and TRBJ2-1): GAGVSQSPSNKVTEKGKDVELRCDPISGHTALYWYRQSLGQGLEFLIYFQGNSAPDKSGLPSDRFSAERTGGSVSTLTIQRTQQEDSAVYLCASSLDRGKNEQFFGPGTRLTVL.

The gene calls are TRBV28 and TRBJ1-2, with no clear D. This CDR3 comprises 12 residues. V lost 4 bases, J lost 14 bases, and 17 bases lay in between. Germline assignment: CDR1 MDHEN and CDR2 SYDVKM. The CDR3 coding sequence is TGTGCCAGCAGTTCCCCCCCGGTCCTTCCTACCTTC. Translating it yields CASSSPPVLPTF.

The chain employs TRBV10-2 and TRBJ2-5, with D unresolved. With 4 bases removed from V and 5 bases from J, the gap between germline ends came to 5 bases. CDR1 and CDR2 (germline): WSHSY, SAAADI. The CDR3 spans 11 residues. The DNA of the CDR3 is TGCGCCAGCAGTGCTGTGGAGACCCAGTACTTC. Its translation: CASSAVETQYF.

The rearrangement uses TRBV14 and TRBJ2-5, with TRBD2 identical over 7 bases. CDR1 and CDR2 (germline): SGHDN, FVKESK. This CDR3 contains 16 residues. Unmatched junction bases numbered 9, after V lost 1 base and J lost 4 bases. The CDR3 region is CASSQVGLAALETQYF. CDR3 nucleotide sequence: TGTGCCAGCAGCCAAGTGGGCCTAGCGGCCCTAGAGACCCAGTACTTC.

This clone was picked up a small number of times. The gene calls are TRBV5-1 and TRBJ2-5, with a possible D match to TRBD1 (5 bases). This CDR3 is built from 14 residues. V lost 0 bases to trimming and J lost 5 bases, with 11 bases between them. Germline CDR1 reads SGHRS; CDR2 reads YFSETQ. CDR3 DNA sequence: TGCGCCAGCAGCTTGGGGCAGGGTGCTGAGACCCAGTACTTC. It is translated as CASSLGQGAETQYF.

In this sample, this clone turned up once. This chain connects TRBV28 to TRBJ1-1; 8 positions match TRBD1. This CDR3 is built from 11 residues. CDR1 is MDHEN and CDR2 is SYDVKM in the germline V gene. V trimming: 6 bases; J trimming: 8 bases; junction bases outside the gene matches: 2. CDR3 amino acids: CASRGQGEAFF. DNA for the CDR3: TGTGCCAGCAGAGGACAGGGAGAAGCTTTCTTT.

This chain joins TRBV27 and TRBJ2-5; tentative D call: TRBD1 (8 bases). CDR3 size: 15 residues. Trimming stripped 2 bases from V and 5 bases from J, with 15 bases between. CDR1 and CDR2 (germline): MNHEY, SMNVEV (reference sequence). The CDR3 sequence is CASSLGGQGGETQYF. CDR3 in DNA: TGTGCCAGCAGTTTAGGAGGACAGGGAGGGGAGACCCAGTACTTC.

V gene TRBV4-2 combines with J gene TRBJ2-1; maybe TRBD1 (5 bases). This CDR3 region has 15 residues. Germline V CDR1 and CDR2: LGHNA, YNFKEQ. V was pared by 0 bases and J by 9 bases, with 15 bases between. The CDR3 here is CASSQDLGDLGEQFF. DNA for the CDR3: TGTGCCAGCAGCCAAGATCTAGGGGATCTGGGTGAGCAGTTCTTC.

Regarding this clone: A read error may account for a junction end that differs from germline. The CDR3 DNA sequence: TGTGCTAGTGGTTTGTTCCCCCCGAGAGGGAACCTTCTCTTT. Translating it yields CASGLFPPRGNLLF. The chain couples TRBV12-5 to TRBJ1-1, with D unclear. Germline V gives CDR1 LGHNT, CDR2 FRNRAP. This CDR3 comprises 14 residues.

This clone turned up a few times. This chain's CDR3 is CASSYVWREFTGELFF. In DNA, the CDR3 is TGTGCCAGCAGTTACGTCTGGCGGGAGTTTACCGGGGAGCTGTTTTTT. V and J are TRBV6-5 and TRBJ2-2; 7 positions agree with TRBD2. Germline trimming cut 2 bases from V and 5 bases from J; bases unmatched to any gene: 8. The CDR3 has 16 amino acids. Germline lookup yields CDR1 MNHEY and CDR2 SVGAGI.

The rearrangement links TRBV7-3 to TRBJ2-1; 8 nucleotides line up with TRBD2. CDR1 is SGHTA and CDR2 is FQGTGA in the germline V gene. Trimming cost V 2 bases and J 7 bases; bases outside gene matches: 10. There are 16 residues in the CDR3. In DNA form, the CDR3 reads TGTGCCAGCAGCTTATTCCCCCCACGGGAGGGGAATGAGCAGTTCTTC. It translates to CASSLFPPREGNEQFF. Supplemented by reference TRBV7-3 and TRBJ2-1, the full variable domain reads GAGVSQTPSNKVTEKGKYVELRCDPISGHTALYWYRQSLGQGPEFLIYFQGTGAADDSGLPNDRFFAVRPEGSVSTLKIQRTERGDSAVYLCASSLFPPREGNEQFFGPGTRLTVL.

This chain uses TRBV9 with TRBJ2-1, with D maybe TRBD1 (8 bases). The CDR3 has 18 amino acids. The V and J ends lost 0 bases and 3 bases respectively, with 19 bases between them. CDR1 and CDR2 (germline): SGDLS, YYNGEE. The CDR3 loop is CASSVAGGGTGGYNEQFF. The CDR3 DNA is TGTGCCAGCAGCGTAGCTGGGGGGGGCACAGGGGGCTACAATGAGCAGTTCTTC.

This sequence joins TRBV19 and TRBJ2-3; D might be TRBD2 (6 bases). The V and J ends lost 4 bases and 5 bases respectively, with 19 bases between them. The CDR3 loop spans 16 amino acids. The germline V gene encodes CDR1 LNHDA and CDR2 SQIVND (reference sequence). This CDR3 reads CASSNNLEGQGDTQYF. CDR3 nucleotides: TGTGCCAGTAGTAATAATCTGGAGGGGCAAGGAGATACGCAGTATTTT. The entire variable domain, with the rest obtained from reference TRBV19 and TRBJ2-3, is as follows: DGGITQSPKYLFRKEGQNVTLSCEQNLNHDAMYWYRQDPGQGLRLIYYSQIVNDFQKGDIAEGYSVSREKKESFPLTVTSAQKNPTAFYLCASSNNLEGQGDTQYFGPGTRLTVL.

This clone showed up just once. The chain links TRBV5-1 to TRBJ2-2, with TRBD1 matching 9 bases. V shed 5 bases and J 2 bases; nucleotides not matched to a gene: 7. CDR1 and CDR2 (germline): SGHRS, YFSETQ. This CDR3 has 16 amino acids. The CDR3 coding sequence is TGCGCCAGCAGGTTTATGGGACAGGGAAACACCGGGGAGCTGTTTTTT. Protein product: CASRFMGQGNTGELFF.

V and J are TRBV5-1 and TRBJ2-7; 9 positions agree with TRBD2. The CDR3 is 14 amino acids. Unmatched junction bases numbered 3, after V lost 5 bases and J lost 0 bases. Germline V gene sequence: CDR1 SGHRS, CDR2 YFSETQ. CDR3 DNA: TGCGCCAGCAGACTAGCGGGCATCTCCTACGAGCAGTACTTC. The encoded protein is CASRLAGISYEQYF.

V gene TRBV4-1 combines with J gene TRBJ2-5; TRBD2 might be the D (6 bases). The V gene's germline CDR1 is MGHRA and CDR2 YSYEKL. Trimming stripped 0 bases from V and 6 bases from J, with 17 bases between. This CDR3 has 16 residues. Written as DNA, the CDR3 is TGCGCCAGCAGCCAAGATTCGGCGGGGCGGGGAAAGACCCAGTACTTC. It translates to CASSQDSAGRGKTQYF.

The chain uses TRBV27 and TRBJ2-7; 9 bases fit TRBD2. The CDR3 is made up of 17 amino acids. The trim removed 5 bases at V and 2 bases at J, leaving 13 bases unmatched. CDR1 and CDR2 from the germline V gene are MNHEY and SMNVEV (reference sequence). CDR3 sequence reads: CASSMNAGTSLPYEQYF. The DNA of the CDR3 is TGTGCCAGCAGTATGAATGCCGGGACTAGCCTCCCCTACGAGCAGTACTTC.

This clone has only one observation. The chain employs TRBV18 and TRBJ2-2; TRBD1 is a possible D gene (6 bases). In germline, CDR1 is KGHSH, CDR2 LQKENI. This CDR3 has 16 amino acids. Trimming took 5 bases from V and 4 from J, leaving 17 bases between them. CDR3 nucleotide sequence: TGTGCCAGCTCAATCTCAGGGGTTGCCCTCACCGGGGAGCTGTTTTTT. Its translation: CASSISGVALTGELFF.

The rearrangement links TRBV2 to TRBJ2-5; 9 nucleotides agree with TRBD1. V lost 10 bases, J lost 4 bases, and 4 bases stayed unmatched. CDR1 and CDR2 from the germline V gene are SNHLY and FYNNEI. The CDR3 loop spans 12 amino acids. The CDR3 coding sequence is TGTGCCACGGAGACAGGGGGAGAGACCCAGTACTTC. It encodes CATETGGETQYF.